This T cell receptor beta chain was observed in a study of T cells in Graves' hyperthyroidism and ophthalmopathy. This clonotype was counted at least ten times. The V end lost 0 bases, the J end lost 4 bases, and 12 bases lay between the germline ends. CDR3 length equals 15 residues. The germline gives CDR1 KGHSH, CDR2 LQKENI. RNA transcripts yielded amplified TCR beta CDR3 regions. HTBI primers were the set used in a first-round RT-PCR of the TCR CDR3. Each CDR3 protein gets one entry after TCRdb re-called the multiplex PCR reads with MiXCR. Among 310,000 or so distinct CDR3 sequences listed, approximately 17% were seen once.

The rearrangement uses TRBV18 and TRBJ1-2; D is perhaps TRBD1 (5 bases). Sequencing used blood. The TCR was taken from a woman aged 60 to 75 with Graves' ophthalmopathy. The CDR3 bases are TGTGCCAGCTCACCACCTAGCCAGGGCGCCTATGGCTACACCTTC. Translation: CASSPPSQGAYGYTF.